This TCR beta chain was identified in a study of type 1 and type 2 diabetes patients. On the study more broadly: The cohort mixed type 1 diabetes, type 2 diabetes and nondiabetic donors.

Anyone with other autoimmune disease or infection in the prior four weeks was excluded. The CDR3 contains 15 residues. Per the germline V gene, CDR1 is SGDLS and CDR2 is YYNGEE. Germline trimming cut 5 bases from V and 3 bases from J; bases unmatched to any gene: 11. PCR was run on genomic DNA. A primer set of 30 forward and 13 reverse primers amplified the CDR3. TCRdb re-analysed the multiplex PCR reads in MiXCR, keeping a single row per CDR3 protein. Of about 250,000 distinct CDR3 sequences detected, roughly 50% appear once; the ten largest clones hold roughly 15%. The chain links TRBV9 to TRBJ2-7; 7 bases agree with TRBD1. The sample was peripheral blood mononuclear cells (PBMCs). The receptor was isolated from a man aged 18 to 29 with type 2 diabetes. CDR3 amino acids: CASSLTGTEYYEQYF. CDR3 coding DNA: TGTGCCAGCAGTTTAACCGGGACAGAATACTACGAGCAGTACTTC.